By share, the clone carrying this T cell receptor beta chain counts as medium-sized. This sample's time point: sample taken at primary tumor resection. Researchers sequenced whole RNA taken from tumor, nontumor lung or frozen PBMC without sorting. The data are from a study of spatial heterogeneity in lung cancer. On each TCR cDNA molecule, a unique molecular identifier was present. TCRdb reanalysed the 5' RACE reads using MiXCR and keeps one entry per CDR3 protein. This table has about 2,100 distinct CDR3 sequences, more than 8.5% appearing once. This CDR3 contains 13 residues. The ends were cut back, 6 bases at V and 0 bases at J, with 8 bases in the middle. Germline CDR1 reads MNHEY; CDR2 reads SVGEGT.

The clonotype originates from a female donor with early-stage non-small cell lung cancer. The input for sequencing was normal lung tissue next to the tumor, taken at surgery. The rearrangement uses TRBV6-2 or TRBV6-3 and TRBJ2-5; no reliable D call. The CDR3 region is CASRAKHQETQYF. The CDR3 DNA reads as TGTGCCAGCAGAGCGAAACACCAAGAGACCCAGTACTTC.